This T cell receptor (beta chain) was recovered during a study of cytomegalovirus exposure and HLA in healthy donors. Background on the study: Later, an analysis reported that the 110 or so validation repertoires had used the same platform as the 500 to 800 first-cohort repertoires.

In germline, CDR1 is SGHDT, CDR2 YYEEEE. The CDR3 sequence is 14 residues long. V gave up 3 bases and J gave up 2 bases; unmatched junction bases: 3. This clone is a singleton in its sample. The target antigen is unknown. General observations from the study: Investigators reported around 150 TCR beta chains as tied to cytomegalovirus.

Sequencing used immunoSEQ multiplex PCR; TCRdb keeps in-frame clones, though not all of them. The table shows around 260,000 clones, with roughly 91% occurring only once. The clonotype originates from a woman in her 30s in good health and CMV-seronegative. The V and J genes are TRBV5-6 and TRBJ2-3; 7 bases are a match to TRBD1. Specimen: PBMCs. The DNA for the CDR3 is TGTGCCAGCAGCTCACAGGGGCTCACAGATACGCAGTATTTT. It is translated as CASSSQGLTDTQYF.